This entry features one T cell receptor (beta chain) sequence. Its antigen is undetermined. TCRdb's table, derived via immunoSEQ multiplex PCR, lists solely in-frame clones and lacks some. The table lists 2 million to 3 million clones, 93% of them singletons, with roughly 0.36% in the top ten. These data belong to a study of shared clonotypes between healthy human individuals. The study's findings and limits: Among a few donors, roughly 5% of naive CD4 clonotypes were found in common. Naive subsets typically showed greater estimated richness than memory subsets.

This TCR was sampled from a man aged 18 to 29 in good health. Some clones in this sample may be carry-over from other donors' samples. Input material: naive CD4+ T cells from PBMCs. Subset of the sample: CD45RA+ positively selected.

The CDR3 bases are TGTGCCACCACGCCCTTGGACGTAAACTATGGCTACACCTTC. Protein: CATTPLDVNYGYTF. The chain carries TRBV10-3 and TRBJ1-2; D unclear. The CDR3 consists of 14 residues. Germline V gene lookup returns CDR1 ENHRY and CDR2 SYGVKD. With 10 bases removed from V and 2 bases from J, the gap between germline ends came to 17 bases.